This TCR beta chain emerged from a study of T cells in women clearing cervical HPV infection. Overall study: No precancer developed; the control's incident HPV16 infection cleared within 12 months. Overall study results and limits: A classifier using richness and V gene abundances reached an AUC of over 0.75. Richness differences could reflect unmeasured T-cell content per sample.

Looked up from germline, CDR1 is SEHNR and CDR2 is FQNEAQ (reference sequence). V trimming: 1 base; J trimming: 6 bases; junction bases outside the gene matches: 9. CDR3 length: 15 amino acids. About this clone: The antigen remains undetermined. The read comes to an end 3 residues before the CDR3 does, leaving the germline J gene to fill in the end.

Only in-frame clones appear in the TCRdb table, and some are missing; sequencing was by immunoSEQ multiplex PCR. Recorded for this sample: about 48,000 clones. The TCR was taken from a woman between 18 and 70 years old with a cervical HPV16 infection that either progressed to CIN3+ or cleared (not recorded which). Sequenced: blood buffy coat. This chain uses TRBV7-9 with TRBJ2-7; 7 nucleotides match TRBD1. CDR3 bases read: TGTGCCAGCAGCTTAGGACCGGGACAGAAAGTCGAG. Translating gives CASSLGPGQKVE. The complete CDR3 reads CASSLGPGQKVEQYF.